The sequence of this T cell receptor (beta chain) was determined in a study of blood T cells in healthy people across ages (dated by TCRdb to the mid-2010s). For the wider study: In model experiments, template switching captured roughly one uniquely barcoded TCR beta cDNA molecule for every two T cells. To avoid experimental bias, donors of different ages were distributed randomly across sequencing lanes. The study analyzed two additional independent replicas of 1 million unique cDNA reads from the same blood draw for two donors, one aged 18 to 30 and one aged 80 or older. The study measured age-related changes in TCR beta repertoire diversity using deep sequencing normalized with unique cDNA molecular identifiers. The donors were split into four age groups: young (average 16 years), middle-aged (over 35), aged (approximately 60) and long-lived (approximately 80). Paper-wide results and their limitations: Compared with the aged group, the long-lived group had more naive CD4+ T cells, fewer expanded clones and increased TCR diversity, a pattern suggesting age selection. There was a strong correlation between observed TCR beta diversity and the percentage of naive T cells measured by flow cytometry. Conclusive comparison of naive and antigen-experienced compartments was prevented by the profiling of bulk unsorted PBMCs. Because the CMV infection status of the donors was unknown, age-related changes in expanded clonotypes may potentially have been confounded. Observed TCR beta diversity per million T cells fell roughly linearly with age, and a significant reduction was already apparent by age roughly 40. Estimates of total diversity based on one million sequenced T cells were considered lower bounds and underestimates.

The library was made by 5' RACE. The instrument was an Illumina HiSeq 2500. A second 7 to 11 cycle PCR used a sample-barcoded 5' primer and a J-beta primer mix. A unique molecular identifier was introduced onto each TCR beta cDNA molecule by a template-switch 5' adaptor carrying 12 random nucleotides. Each sample yielded at least 3 million CDR3-containing paired-end reads. First-strand cDNA was synthesized from all RNA with the Mint cDNA synthesis kit, primed by a TRBC-specific oligonucleotide. After uracil-DNA glycosylase treatment, a first 18-cycle PCR used universal primers M1SS and BC2_uni_R on all cDNA. The source study handled its data this way. Normalization of each sample was performed by random selection of 1 million high-quality reads, each carrying a distinct molecular identifier. Instead of being binned into consensus sequences, reads that shared molecular identifiers were thrown out. MiTCR, set to a Q25 quality threshold and the strictest error-elimination algorithm, was used for CDR3 identification, clonotype clustering and error correction. A nonparametric unseen species model using Euler transformation provided a lower-bound estimate of total TCR beta diversity. TCRdb reprocessing: public reads trimmed at Q25 with fastp, clones called with MiXCR, in-frame beta chains kept. For every CDR3 protein sequence, its rows merge into one entry that carries the most common genes and DNA. TCRdb assigned the V and J calls; the authors' analysis was not used. Within this sample are hundreds of thousands of distinct CDR3 sequences, with roughly 53% of them counted one time only. Jointly, the top ten make up over 35% of the sample.

The roughly 37 donors, aged about 6 to 100 years, were systemically healthy Caucasian individuals from Russia. Each donor gave ten milliliters of peripheral blood, collected into EDTA-treated Vacutainer tubes. PBMCs were isolated by Ficoll-Paque density-gradient centrifugation, with at least 6 million obtained per sample. Total RNA, at least 6 micrograms per sample, was extracted from PBMCs with Trizol reagent. For every donor, flow cytometry on a PBMC aliquot measured the percentage of naive CD45RAhigh/CD27high T cells. A few counts support this clonotype. What this receptor recognizes is not known. No much larger clonotype is one base removed from it; base qualities were not supplied. From a lookup of the germline V gene, CDR1 and CDR2 are SGHTA and FQGNSA. From its cysteine to its phenylalanine, the CDR3 spans 15 amino acids. Only CDR3 DNA is held: 45 bases, read in frame from base 1.

The TCR originated in a man in his 60s in good health. The sequenced sample was blood. This chain joins TRBV7-2 to TRBJ2-7, with TRBD2 tentatively as D gene (7 bases match). The closer fit of TRBJ2-5 to the DNA end suggests the J call may be wrong. Here is the DNA: TGTGCCAGCAGCTTAGAGGGGGGGGTACCGGAGACCCAGTACTTC. Its translation reads: CASSLEGGVPETQYF.